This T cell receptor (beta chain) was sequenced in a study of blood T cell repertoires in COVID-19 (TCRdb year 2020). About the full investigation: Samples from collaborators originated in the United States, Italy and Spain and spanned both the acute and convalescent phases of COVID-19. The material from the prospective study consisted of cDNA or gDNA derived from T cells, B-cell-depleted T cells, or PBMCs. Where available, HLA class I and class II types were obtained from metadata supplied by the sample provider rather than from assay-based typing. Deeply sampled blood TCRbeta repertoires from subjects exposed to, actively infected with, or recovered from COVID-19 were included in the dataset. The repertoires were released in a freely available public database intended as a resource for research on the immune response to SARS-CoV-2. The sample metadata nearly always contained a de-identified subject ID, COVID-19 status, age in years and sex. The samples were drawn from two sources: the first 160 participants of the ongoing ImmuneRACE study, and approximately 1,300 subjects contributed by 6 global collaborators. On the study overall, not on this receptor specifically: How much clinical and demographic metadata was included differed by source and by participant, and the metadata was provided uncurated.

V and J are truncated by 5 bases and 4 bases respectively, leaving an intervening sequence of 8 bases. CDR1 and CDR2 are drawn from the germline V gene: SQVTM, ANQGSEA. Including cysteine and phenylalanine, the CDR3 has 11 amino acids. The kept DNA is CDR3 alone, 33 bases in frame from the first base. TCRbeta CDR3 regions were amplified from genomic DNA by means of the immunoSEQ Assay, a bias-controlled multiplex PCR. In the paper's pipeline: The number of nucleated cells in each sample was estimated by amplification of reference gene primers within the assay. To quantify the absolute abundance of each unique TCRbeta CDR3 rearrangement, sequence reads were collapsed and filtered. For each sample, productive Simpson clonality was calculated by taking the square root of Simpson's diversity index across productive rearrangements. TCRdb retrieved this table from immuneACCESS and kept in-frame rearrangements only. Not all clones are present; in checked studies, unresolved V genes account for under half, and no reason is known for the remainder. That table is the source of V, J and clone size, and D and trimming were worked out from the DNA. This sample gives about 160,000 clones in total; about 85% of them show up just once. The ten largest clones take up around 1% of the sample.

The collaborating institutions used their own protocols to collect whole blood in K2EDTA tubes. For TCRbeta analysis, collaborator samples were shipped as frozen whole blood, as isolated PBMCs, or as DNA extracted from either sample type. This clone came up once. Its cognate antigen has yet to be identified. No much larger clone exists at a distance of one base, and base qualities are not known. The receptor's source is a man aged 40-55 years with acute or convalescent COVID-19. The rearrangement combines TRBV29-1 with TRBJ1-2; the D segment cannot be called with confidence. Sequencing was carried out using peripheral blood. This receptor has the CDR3 CSVFDIYGYTF. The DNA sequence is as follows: TGCAGCGTTTTTGACATCTATGGCTACACCTTC.